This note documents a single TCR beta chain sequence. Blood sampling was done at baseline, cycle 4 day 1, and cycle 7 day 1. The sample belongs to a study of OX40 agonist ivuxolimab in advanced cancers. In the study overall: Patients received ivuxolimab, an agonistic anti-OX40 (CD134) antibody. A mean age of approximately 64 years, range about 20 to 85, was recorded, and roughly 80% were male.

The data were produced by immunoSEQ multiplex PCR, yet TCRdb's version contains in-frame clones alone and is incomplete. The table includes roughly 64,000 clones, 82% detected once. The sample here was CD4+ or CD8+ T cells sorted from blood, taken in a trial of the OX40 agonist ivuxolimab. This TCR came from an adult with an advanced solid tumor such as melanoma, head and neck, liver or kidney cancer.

CDR3 protein: CASSESPTGQAYEQYF. CDR3 nucleotide sequence: TGTGCCAGCAGTGAATCCCCCACGGGACAGGCCTACGAGCAGTACTTC. The chain joins TRBV2 to TRBJ2-7, with 8 bases fitting TRBD1. Germline CDR1 and CDR2: SNHLY and FYNNEI. The CDR3 is made up of 16 amino acids. The V segment lost 2 bases and the J segment 2 bases; nucleotides outside the gene matches: 8.